This TCR beta chain derives from a study of blood T cell repertoires in COVID-19. Study context: Sites across the United States, Italy and Spain contributed samples from acute and convalescent COVID-19. In each case, the material was cDNA or gDNA derived from T cells, B-cell-depleted T cells, or PBMCs.

Looked up from germline, CDR1 is SEHNR and CDR2 is FQNEAQ (reference sequence). The CDR3 length is 15 residues. The ends were cut back, 5 bases at V and 3 bases at J, with 17 bases in the middle. The authors' processing: Amplification of reference gene primers provided the estimated nucleated cell counts. Data came from immunoSEQ multiplex PCR; TCRdb stores just in-frame clones and leaves some out. V and J calls and clone size are those listed in that table; D and trimming were worked out from the DNA. The sample includes approximately 110,000 clones, under 80% seen only once; the top ten take 20% to 25%.

The specimen was peripheral blood. The rearrangement joins TRBV7-9 to TRBJ2-7; maybe TRBD1 (5 bases). The sequence was obtained from a man between 65 and 79 years old with active or convalescent COVID-19. The CDR3 loop is CASSHQLGRDYEQYF. The DNA of the CDR3 is TGTGCCAGCAGCCACCAATTAGGCAGGGACTACGAGCAGTACTTC.